These 26 T cell receptor beta chains originate from one sample sequenced in a study of CD8 T cells in Susac syndrome (dated by TCRdb to the late 2010s). Library method: the immunoSEQ multiplex PCR assay. RNA was extracted using the RNeasy kit, and about 0.45 to 1 ug of the RNA was reverse transcribed with random hexamers. TCRdb ran its own pipeline on the public reads, namely fastp trimming at Q25 and MiXCR clone calling, and kept in-frame beta chains. Identical CDR3 proteins give one entry, which carries the most common genes and DNA. The sample table holds some 200,000 distinct CDR3 sequences, of which nearly 97% were seen once. Together, the top ten hold 0.085% to 0.1% of the sample. The source material was CD4+ T cells from PBMCs. The receptor set was obtained from a human donor with multiple sclerosis.

This clonotype appeared once. V is TRBV20-1 and J is TRBJ1-1; the match to TRBD1 covers 11 bases. The length of the CDR3 is 13 residues. With 0 bases clipped from V and 11 bases from J, the junction kept 5 bases outside the gene matches. Germline lookup yields CDR1 DFQATT and CDR2 SNEGSKA (reference sequence). The CDR3, as DNA: TGCAGTGCTAGAGATGGACAGGGGGCAAGGGCTTTCTTT. Translating gives CSARDGQGARAFF.

The rearrangement joins TRBV5-1 to TRBJ2-1; 7 bases line up with TRBD2. V dropped 4 bases and J dropped 0; count of bases not matched to a gene: 7. Germline V gene sequence: CDR1 SGHRS, CDR2 YFSETQ. The CDR3 length is 16 residues. The CDR3 bases are TGCGCCAGCAGCCTAGCGGTCATGAGCTCCTACAATGAGCAGTTCTTC. Translation: CASSLAVMSSYNEQFF.

The gene calls are TRBV7-2 and TRBJ2-1; a possible D gene is TRBD2 (5 bases). This CDR3 contains 13 residues. The V gene's germline CDR1 is SGHTA and CDR2 FQGNSA. V was trimmed by 2 bases and J by 6 bases, leaving 8 bases between them. CDR3 sequence (DNA): TGTGCCAGCAGCTTAAGGACTCTCAATGAGCAGTTCTTC. Protein sequence: CASSLRTLNEQFF. The full variable domain, its missing parts supplied by reference TRBV7-2 and TRBJ2-1, is GAGVSQSPSNKVTEKGKDVELRCDPISGHTALYWYRQSLGQGLEFLIYFQGNSAPDKSGLPSDRFSAERTGGSVSTLTIQRTQQEDSAVYLCASSLRTLNEQFFGPGTRLTVL.

The genes are TRBV5-1 and TRBJ2-5; D perhaps matches TRBD1 (5 bases). The CDR3 is made up of 14 amino acids. The germline V gene has CDR1 SGHRS and CDR2 YFSETQ. Trimming took off 4 bases at V and 4 bases at J, with 14 bases between the two ends. The CDR3 DNA reads as TGCGCCAGCAGCACATGGGGCACGGGAGAGACCCAGTACTTC. Translated, it gives CASSTWGTGETQYF.

The rearrangement links TRBV20-1 to TRBJ2-1, with 7 bases lining up with TRBD2. V shed 6 bases, J shed 8 bases, and the junction held 7 bases outside the gene matches. The CDR3 loop spans 12 amino acids. Per germline, CDR1 DFQATT and CDR2 SNEGSKA (reference sequence). The CDR3 DNA reads TGCAGTGCGAGGACTAGTTGGGATGAGCAGTTCTTC. Amino acid sequence: CSARTSWDEQFF.

The DNA of the CDR3 is TGTGCCAGCAGTTACCAACGAGGGTCCCTTTATACGCAGTATTTT. Translation: CASSYQRGSLYTQYF. The V gene is TRBV28, the J gene TRBJ2-3, with D perhaps TRBD2 (5 bases). Between the trimmed V and J ends, which lost 4 bases and 7 bases, there was a span of 18 bases. Germline CDR1 reads MDHEN; CDR2 reads SYDVKM. The CDR3 sequence is 15 residues long.

This sequence joins TRBV7-6 and TRBJ1-2; the D is unclear. Germline V gene data show CDR1 as SGHVS and CDR2 as FNYEAQ. CDR3 length: 13 residues. V shed 1 base and J shed 4 bases, with 7 bases lying between them. The DNA of the CDR3 is TGTGCCAGCAGCTTAGAACCCAGCTATGGCTACACCTTC. Translation gives CASSLEPSYGYTF. Full variable domain (missing parts from reference TRBV7-6 and TRBJ1-2): GAGVSQSPRYKVTKRGQDVALRCDPISGHVSLYWYRQALGQGPEFLTYFNYEAQQDKSGLPNDRFSAERPEGSISTLTIQRTEQRDSAMYRCASSLEPSYGYTFGSGTRLTVV.

V and J are TRBV2 and TRBJ2-7; TRBD1 matches at 10 bases. V dropped 6 bases and J dropped 2; count of bases not matched to a gene: 13. The CDR3 consists of 17 residues. Germline-derived CDR1 and CDR2 are SNHLY and FYNNEI. The CDR3 region is CASSATAWTGGPYEQYF. As DNA, the CDR3 is TGTGCCAGCAGCGCCACGGCCTGGACAGGGGGTCCCTACGAGCAGTACTTC.

V is TRBV6-1 and J is TRBJ2-2; D is unclear. The CDR3 covers 14 residues. Per the germline V gene, CDR1 is MNHNS and CDR2 is SASEGT. Trimming shortened V by 0 bases and J by 7 bases, and 9 bases separated the two germline ends. DNA of the CDR3: TGTGCCAGCAGTGAAGCGGGTTTCGGCGGGGAGCTGTTTTTT. Translating it yields CASSEAGFGGELFF.

CDR3 in amino acids: CAWSGMHEQFF. DNA of the CDR3: TGTGCCTGGTCAGGGATGCATGAGCAGTTCTTC. V gene TRBV30 combines with J gene TRBJ2-1; TRBD1 is a possible D gene (5 bases). The CDR3 is made up of 11 amino acids. CDR1 GTSNPN and CDR2 SVGIG come from the germline V gene (reference sequence). V lost 5 bases to trimming and J lost 8 bases, with 10 bases between them. Full variable domain (outside the CDR3, taken from reference TRBV30 and TRBJ2-1): SQTIHQWPATLVQPVGSPLSLECTVEGTSNPNLYWYRQAAGRGLQLLFYSVGIGQISSEVPQNLSASRPQDRQFILSSKKLLLSDSGFYLCAWSGMHEQFFGPGTRLTVL.

J is TRBJ1-1 and V is TRBV29-1; the D gene is possibly TRBD1 (6 bases). The CDR3 sequence is 14 residues long. The ends were cut back, 3 bases at V and 5 bases at J, with 16 bases in the middle. The germline V gene encodes CDR1 SQVTM and CDR2 ANQGSEA. The CDR3 DNA reads TGCAGCGTTGATGCGTCCGGGGGCTTAACTGAAGCTTTCTTT. It translates to CSVDASGGLTEAFF. Variable domain in full (rest from reference TRBV29-1 and TRBJ1-1): SAVISQKPSRDICQRGTSLTIQCQVDSQVTMMFWYRQQPGQSLTLIATANQGSEATYESGFVIDKFPISRPNLTFSTLTVSNMSPEDSSIYLCSVDASGGLTEAFFGQGTRLTVV.

The rearrangement joins TRBV28 to TRBJ1-5; D not certain. V shed 3 bases and J shed 9 bases, with 15 bases lying between them. Germline CDR1 is MDHEN and CDR2 is SYDVKM. This CDR3 has 14 amino acids. CDR3: CASSFRPSPGPQHF. The CDR3 nucleotides read TGTGCCAGCAGTTTTCGCCCCAGCCCAGGGCCCCAGCATTTT.

The CDR3 DNA reads TGCAGCGTGGCAGGGGGGGACAGCAATCAGCCCCAGCATTTT. Translating it yields CSVAGGDSNQPQHF. V usage is TRBV29-1 and J usage is TRBJ1-5, with 7 bases matching TRBD1. Germline V gene data show CDR1 as SQVTM and CDR2 as ANQGSEA. This CDR3 region has 14 residues. V shed 6 bases and J 1 base; nucleotides not matched to a gene: 6.

The table lists this clonotype with a count of one. The chain combines TRBV15 with TRBJ2-5, with D tentatively TRBD1 (6 bases). V dropped 1 base and J dropped 4 bases, with 19 bases sitting between them. The CDR3 is made up of 17 amino acids. Germline lookup yields CDR1 LNHNV and CDR2 YYDKDF (reference sequence). The CDR3 region is CATSRVLPTGLRETQYF. As DNA, the CDR3 is TGTGCCACCAGCAGAGTACTGCCCACAGGGCTCAGAGAGACCCAGTACTTC.

The rearrangement uses TRBV30 and TRBJ1-5; D is ambiguous. The CDR3 is 13 residues long. Germline V CDR1 and CDR2: GTSNPN, SVGIG (reference sequence). Trimming pared 3 bases from V and 0 bases from J, leaving 6 bases between. The DNA of the CDR3 is TGTGCCTGGAGCTTTGATAGCAATCAGCCCCAGCATTTT. This translates into CAWSFDSNQPQHF. The full variable domain, rest sourced from reference TRBV30 and TRBJ1-5, is SQTIHQWPATLVQPVGSPLSLECTVEGTSNPNLYWYRQAAGRGLQLLFYSVGIGQISSEVPQNLSASRPQDRQFILSSKKLLLSDSGFYLCAWSFDSNQPQHFGDGTRLSIL.

The chain joins TRBV20-1 to TRBJ2-1; the match to TRBD2 covers 7 bases. The junction had 5 bases not matched to a gene; V was cut back by 6 bases and J by 9 bases. CDR1 is DFQATT, CDR2 SNEGSKA, per germline (reference sequence). There are 11 residues in the CDR3. As DNA, the CDR3 is TGCAGTGCGCCACGGGGGGTTGAGCAGTTCTTC. This translates into CSAPRGVEQFF.

The V call is TRBV18, the J call TRBJ2-7, with D perhaps matching TRBD2 (6 bases). The CDR3 is made up of 14 amino acids. Trimming removed 6 bases from V and 1 base from J, with 13 bases in between. Germline CDR1 reads KGHSH; CDR2 reads LQKENI. The CDR3 is CASSSTGGSYEQYF. CDR3 DNA: TGTGCCAGCTCGTCGACCGGGGGTTCCTACGAGCAGTACTTC.

The chain has TRBV7-9 and TRBJ2-6; D is ambiguous. V was cut by 1 base and J by 0 bases, with 16 bases left in between. CDR3 length: 19 amino acids. In germline, CDR1 is SEHNR, CDR2 FQNEAQ (reference sequence). The CDR3 DNA is TGTGCCAGCAGCTTAGGGTTTGCCAACCCACACTCTGGGGCCAACGTCCTGACTTTC. This codes for CASSLGFANPHSGANVLTF.

The chain combines TRBV18 with TRBJ2-4, with D possibly TRBD1 on 5 matching bases. This CDR3 is 16 amino acids long. The germline V gene encodes CDR1 KGHSH and CDR2 LQKENI. Trimming took off 3 bases at V and 0 bases at J, with 12 bases between the two ends. DNA of the CDR3: TGTGCCAGCTCACCGCCTGACAGCCTAGCCAAAAACATTCAGTACTTC. Translation: CASSPPDSLAKNIQYF.

The chain joins TRBV5-1 to TRBJ2-7; possibly TRBD2 for D (7 bases). Germline CDR1 and CDR2: SGHRS and YFSETQ. Trimming took 0 bases from V and 6 from J, leaving 16 bases between them. The CDR3 covers 15 residues. The CDR3: CASSLDLRGAAEQYF. CDR3 bases: TGCGCCAGCAGCTTGGACCTCCGGGGGGCGGCCGAGCAGTACTTC.

The rearrangement links TRBV6-1 to TRBJ2-7, with D maybe TRBD1 (6 bases). This CDR3 has 15 amino acids. The germline V gene has CDR1 MNHNS and CDR2 SASEGT. Trimming cost V 6 bases and J 2 bases, with 17 bases left between them. Here the CDR3 reads CASRKNRVRTYEQYF. CDR3 sequence (DNA): TGTGCCAGCAGGAAAAACAGGGTAAGGACCTACGAGCAGTACTTC.

V is TRBV2 and J is TRBJ1-5; 7 bases are shared with TRBD1. V lost 8 bases and J lost 0; bases outside the gene matches: 1. Germline CDR1 reads SNHLY; CDR2 reads FYNNEI. The CDR3 has 13 amino acids. The DNA of the CDR3 is TGTGCCAGCGGGACAGATAGCAATCAGCCCCAGCATTTT. Protein: CASGTDSNQPQHF.

The rearrangement joins TRBV19 to TRBJ1-2; 8 bases map to TRBD1. V shed 9 bases and J 8 bases; nucleotides not matched to a gene: 5. Germline CDR1 is LNHDA and CDR2 is SQIVND (reference sequence). The CDR3 covers 11 residues. The CDR3 nucleotides are TGTGCCAGCGGGACAGGACGGGGCTACACCTTC. Translating gives CASGTGRGYTF.

This rearrangement joins TRBV18 to TRBJ1-1; D possibly corresponds to TRBD1 (5 bases). From germline, CDR1 is KGHSH and CDR2 LQKENI. There are 16 residues in the CDR3. Trimming stripped 2 bases from V and 0 bases from J, with 13 bases between. CDR3 sequence reads: CASSPSRQTMNTEAFF. The DNA for the CDR3 is TGTGCCAGCTCACCATCTAGACAGACAATGAACACTGAAGCTTTCTTT.

This chain connects TRBV20-1 to TRBJ2-3; 7 bases match TRBD2. J lost 9 bases, V lost 3 bases, and 12 bases had no gene match. The germline gives CDR1 DFQATT, CDR2 SNEGSKA (reference sequence). CDR3 length: 14 amino acids. The CDR3 DNA follows: TGCAGTGCTAGTGGGTCGGGAGGCCTGGGCACGCAGTATTTT. Residues: CSASGSGGLGTQYF.

This chain joins TRBV24-1 and TRBJ2-1, with 13 bases lining up with TRBD2. The V gene's germline CDR1 is KGHDR and CDR2 SFDVKD. The CDR3 spans 15 residues. The V and J ends lost 5 bases and 9 bases, in that order; junction bases with no gene match: 6. In DNA, the CDR3 is TGTGCCACCAGTGGAAGGACTAGCGGGAGCCCTGAGCAGTTCTTC. This gives the protein CATSGRTSGSPEQFF.